A single T cell receptor beta chain is shown here with its context. The table came from immunoSEQ multiplex PCR; TCRdb's copy has only in-frame clones and leaves some out. There are a few hundred thousand clones in the sample; about 90% occur only once, and 10% lies in the top ten. This specimen comes from a study of blood T cell repertoires in COVID-19. J was trimmed by 9 bases and V by 2 bases; bases with no gene match: 7. CDR1 is MNHEY, CDR2 SVGAGI, per germline. There are 15 residues in the CDR3. Those enrolled in Seattle joined during active infection and were followed longitudinally afterward. This sequence joins TRBV6-5 and TRBJ2-1; 10 positions match TRBD2. Sequencing was performed on peripheral blood. The receptor's source is a woman in her 70s with COVID-19, enrolled during active disease. The CDR3 bases are TGTGCCAGCAGTTACCCTCCTAGCGGGAGTGCTGAGCAGTTCTTC. Residues: CASSYPPSGSAEQFF.